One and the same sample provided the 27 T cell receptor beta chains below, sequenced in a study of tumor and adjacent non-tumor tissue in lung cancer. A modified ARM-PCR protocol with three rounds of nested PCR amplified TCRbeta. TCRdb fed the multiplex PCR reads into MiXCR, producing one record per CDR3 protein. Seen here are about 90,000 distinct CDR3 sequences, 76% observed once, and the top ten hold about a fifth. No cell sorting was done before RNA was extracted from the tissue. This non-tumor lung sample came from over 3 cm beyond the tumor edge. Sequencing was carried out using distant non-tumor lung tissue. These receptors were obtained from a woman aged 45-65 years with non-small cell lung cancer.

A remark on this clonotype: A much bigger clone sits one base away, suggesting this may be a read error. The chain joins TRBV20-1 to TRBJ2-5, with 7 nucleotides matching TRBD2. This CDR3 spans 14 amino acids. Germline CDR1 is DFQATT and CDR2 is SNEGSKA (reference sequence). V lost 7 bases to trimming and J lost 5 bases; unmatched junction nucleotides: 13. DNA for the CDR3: TGCAGTGATAGGGCGGGAGACCCCGGGGAGACCCAGTACTTC. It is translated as CSDRAGDPGETQYF.

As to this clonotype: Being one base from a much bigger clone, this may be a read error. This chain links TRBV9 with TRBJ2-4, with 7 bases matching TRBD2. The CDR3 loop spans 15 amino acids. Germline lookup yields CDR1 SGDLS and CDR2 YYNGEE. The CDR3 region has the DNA TGTGCCAGCAGCGCGTCGAGATTGGGAGGGAGCATTCACTACTTC. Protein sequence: CASSASRLGGSIHYF. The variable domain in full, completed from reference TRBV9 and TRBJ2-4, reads DSGVTQTPKHLITATGQRVTLRCSPRSGDLSVYWYQQSLDQGLQFLIQYYNGEERAKGNILERFSAQQFPDLHSELNLSSLELGDSALYFCASSASRLGGSIHYFGAGTRLSVL.

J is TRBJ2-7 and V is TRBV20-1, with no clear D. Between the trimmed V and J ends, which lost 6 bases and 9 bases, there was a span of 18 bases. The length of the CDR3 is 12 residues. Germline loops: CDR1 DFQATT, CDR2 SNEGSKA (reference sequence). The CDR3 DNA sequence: TGCAGTGCCATGTCCCCCCAGCGATGGCAGTACTTC. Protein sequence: CSAMSPQRWQYF.

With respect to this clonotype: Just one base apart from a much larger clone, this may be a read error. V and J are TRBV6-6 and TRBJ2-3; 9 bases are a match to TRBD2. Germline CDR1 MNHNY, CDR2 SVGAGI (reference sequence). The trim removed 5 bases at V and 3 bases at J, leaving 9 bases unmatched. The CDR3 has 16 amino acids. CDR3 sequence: CASSLVSGSMTDTQYF. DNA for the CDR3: TGTGCCAGCAGTCTGGTTAGCGGGAGTATGACAGATACGCAGTATTTT.

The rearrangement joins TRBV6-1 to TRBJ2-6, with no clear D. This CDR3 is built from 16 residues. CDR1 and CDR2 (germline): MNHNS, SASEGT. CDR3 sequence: CTISLPTASGANVLTF. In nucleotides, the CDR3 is TGTACCATCAGCCTCCCGACGGCCTCTGGGGCCAACGTCCTGACTTTC.

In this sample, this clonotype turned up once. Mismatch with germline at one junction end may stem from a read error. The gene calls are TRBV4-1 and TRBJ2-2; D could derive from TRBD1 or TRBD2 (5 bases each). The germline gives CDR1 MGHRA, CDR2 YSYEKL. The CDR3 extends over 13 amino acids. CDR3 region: CATTWGNTVEMFF. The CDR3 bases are TGCGCCACCACCTGGGGGAACACCGTGGAGATGTTTTTT.

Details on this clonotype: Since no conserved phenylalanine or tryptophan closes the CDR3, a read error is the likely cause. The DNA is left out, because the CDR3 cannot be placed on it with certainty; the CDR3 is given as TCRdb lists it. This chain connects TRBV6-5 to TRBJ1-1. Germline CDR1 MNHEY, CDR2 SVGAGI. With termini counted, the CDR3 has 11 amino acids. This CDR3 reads CASSKVGKALS.

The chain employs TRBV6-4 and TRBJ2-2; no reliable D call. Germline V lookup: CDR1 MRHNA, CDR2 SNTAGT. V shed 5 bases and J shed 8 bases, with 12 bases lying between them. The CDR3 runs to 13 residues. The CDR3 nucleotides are TGTGCCAGCAGTCCACGAACAACGGGGGAGCTGTTTTTT. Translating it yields CASSPRTTGELFF.

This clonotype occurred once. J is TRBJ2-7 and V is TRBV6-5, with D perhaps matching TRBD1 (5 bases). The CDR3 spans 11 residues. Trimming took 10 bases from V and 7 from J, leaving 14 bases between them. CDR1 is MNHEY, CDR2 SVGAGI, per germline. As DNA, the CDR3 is TGTGCCAACAGGCGGCAGGGTGAGCAGTACTTC. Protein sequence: CANRRQGEQYF.

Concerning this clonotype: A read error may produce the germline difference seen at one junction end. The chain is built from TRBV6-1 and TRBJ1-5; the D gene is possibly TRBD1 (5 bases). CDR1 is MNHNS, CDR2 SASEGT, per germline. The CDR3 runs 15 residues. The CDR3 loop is CASSGDGGFDQSQHF. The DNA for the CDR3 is TGTGCCAGTAGTGGGGACGGTGGTTTTGATCAGTCCCAGCATTTT.

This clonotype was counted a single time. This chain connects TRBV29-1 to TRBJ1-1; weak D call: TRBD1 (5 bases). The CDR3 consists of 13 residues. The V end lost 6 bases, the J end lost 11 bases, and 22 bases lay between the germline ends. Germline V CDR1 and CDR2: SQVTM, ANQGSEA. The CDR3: CSVAPGLWGDAFF. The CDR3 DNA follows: TGCAGCGTCGCCCCAGGGCTCTGGGGGGACGCTTTCTTT.

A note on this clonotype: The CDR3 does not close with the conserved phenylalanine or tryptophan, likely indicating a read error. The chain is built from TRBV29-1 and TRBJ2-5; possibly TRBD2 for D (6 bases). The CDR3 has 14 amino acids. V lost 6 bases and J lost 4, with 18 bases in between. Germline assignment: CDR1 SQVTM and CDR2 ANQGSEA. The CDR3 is CSVEEGSNLETQYL. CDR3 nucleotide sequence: TGCAGCGTCGAGGAGGGCTCAAACCTAGAGACCCAGTACCTC.

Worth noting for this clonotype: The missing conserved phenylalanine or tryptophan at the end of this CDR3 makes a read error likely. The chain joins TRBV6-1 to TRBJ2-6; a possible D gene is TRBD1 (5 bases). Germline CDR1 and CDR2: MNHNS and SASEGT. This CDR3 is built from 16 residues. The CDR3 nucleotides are TGTGCCTGCAGCCTCCCGACAGCTTCTGGGGCCAACGTCCTGACTTCC. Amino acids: CACSLPTASGANVLTS.

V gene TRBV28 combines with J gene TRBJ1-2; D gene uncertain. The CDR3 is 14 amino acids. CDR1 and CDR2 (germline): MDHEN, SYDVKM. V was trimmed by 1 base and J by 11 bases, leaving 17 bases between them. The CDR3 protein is CASSLYRFNCGYTF. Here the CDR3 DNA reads TGTGCCAGCAGTTTATATCGGTTCAACTGTGGTTACACCTTC.

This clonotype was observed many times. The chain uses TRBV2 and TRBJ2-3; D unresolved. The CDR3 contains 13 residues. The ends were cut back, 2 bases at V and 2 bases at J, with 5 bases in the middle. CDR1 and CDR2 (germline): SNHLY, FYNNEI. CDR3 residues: CASSERPTDTQYF. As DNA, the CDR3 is TGTGCCAGCAGTGAAAGACCCACAGATACGCAGTATTTT.

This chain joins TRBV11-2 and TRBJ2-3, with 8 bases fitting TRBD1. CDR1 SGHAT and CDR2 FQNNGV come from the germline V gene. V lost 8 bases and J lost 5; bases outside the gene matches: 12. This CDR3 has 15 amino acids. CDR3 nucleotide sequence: TGTGCCAGCTGCCCGGGACAGGCGTATATAGATACGCAGTATTTT. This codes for CASCPGQAYIDTQYF.

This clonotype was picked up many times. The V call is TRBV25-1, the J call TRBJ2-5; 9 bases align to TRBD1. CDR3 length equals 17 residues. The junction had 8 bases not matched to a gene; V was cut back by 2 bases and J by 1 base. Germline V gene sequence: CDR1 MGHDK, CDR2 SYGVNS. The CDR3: CASSEHTGGPIQETQYF. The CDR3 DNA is TGTGCCAGCAGTGAACATACAGGGGGCCCCATCCAAGAGACCCAGTACTTC.

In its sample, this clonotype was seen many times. CDR3 region: CASSESPFRGLEDTQYF. The DNA of the CDR3 is TGCGCCAGCAGTGAGTCCCCTTTCAGGGGGCTGGAAGATACGCAGTATTTT. This chain joins TRBV10-1 and TRBJ2-3; 8 bases fit TRBD1. The junction had 10 bases not matched to a gene; V was cut back by 0 bases and J by 5 bases. This CDR3 contains 17 residues. Germline V gene data show CDR1 as WNHNN and CDR2 as SYGVQD (reference sequence).

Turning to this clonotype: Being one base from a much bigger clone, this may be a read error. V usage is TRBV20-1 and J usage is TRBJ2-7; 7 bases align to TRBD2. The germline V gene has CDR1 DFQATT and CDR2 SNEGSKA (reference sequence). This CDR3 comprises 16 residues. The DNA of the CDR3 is TGCGGTGCCCGGGGGGTGCGGGAGAAGGTCTCCTACGAGCAGTACTTC. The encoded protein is CGARGVREKVSYEQYF.

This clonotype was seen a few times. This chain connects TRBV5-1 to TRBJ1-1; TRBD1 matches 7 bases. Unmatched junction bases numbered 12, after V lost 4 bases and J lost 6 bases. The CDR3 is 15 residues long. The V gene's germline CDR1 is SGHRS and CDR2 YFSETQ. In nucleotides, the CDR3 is TGCGCCAGCAGCCCAACGCACAGGGGTCAGGCTGAAGCTTTCTTT. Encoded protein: CASSPTHRGQAEAFF.

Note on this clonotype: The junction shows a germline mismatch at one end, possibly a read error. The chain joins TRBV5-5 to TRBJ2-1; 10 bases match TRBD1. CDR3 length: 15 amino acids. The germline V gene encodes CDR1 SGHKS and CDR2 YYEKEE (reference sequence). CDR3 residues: CASSFGQGDGNEQFF. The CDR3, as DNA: TGTGCCAGTAGCTTCGGACAGGGGGATGGCAATGAGCAGTTCTTC.

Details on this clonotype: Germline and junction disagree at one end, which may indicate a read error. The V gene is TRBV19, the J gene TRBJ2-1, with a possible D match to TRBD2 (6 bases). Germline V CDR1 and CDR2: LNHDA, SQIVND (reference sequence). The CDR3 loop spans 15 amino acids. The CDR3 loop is CASSIEGGVKREQFF. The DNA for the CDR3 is TGTGCCAGTAGTATAGAGGGCGGGGTGAAGCGTGAGCAGTTTTTC.

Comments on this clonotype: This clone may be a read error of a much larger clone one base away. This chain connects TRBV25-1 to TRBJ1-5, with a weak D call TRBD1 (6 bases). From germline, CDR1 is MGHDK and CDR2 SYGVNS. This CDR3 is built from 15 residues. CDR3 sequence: CVSSSTGYSNQPQHF. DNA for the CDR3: TGTGTCAGCAGTTCGACAGGTTATAGCAATCAGCCCCAGCATTTT.

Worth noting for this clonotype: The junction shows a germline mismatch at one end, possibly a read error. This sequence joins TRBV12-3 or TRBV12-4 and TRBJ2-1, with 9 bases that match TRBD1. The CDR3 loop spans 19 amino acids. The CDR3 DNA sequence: TGTACCAGCAGCGGCCGGGGACAGGGCTGGGCGACCCTCTACAATGAGCAGTTCTTC. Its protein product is CTSSGRGQGWATLYNEQFF.

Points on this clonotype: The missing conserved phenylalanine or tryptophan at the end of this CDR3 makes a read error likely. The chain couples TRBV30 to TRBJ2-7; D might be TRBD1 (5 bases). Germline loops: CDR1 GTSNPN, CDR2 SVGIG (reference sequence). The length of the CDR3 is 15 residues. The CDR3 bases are TGTGCCTGGAGCCCCCGCGCCAGGGTGACCTACAAGCAGTACCTC. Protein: CAWSPRARVTYKQYL.

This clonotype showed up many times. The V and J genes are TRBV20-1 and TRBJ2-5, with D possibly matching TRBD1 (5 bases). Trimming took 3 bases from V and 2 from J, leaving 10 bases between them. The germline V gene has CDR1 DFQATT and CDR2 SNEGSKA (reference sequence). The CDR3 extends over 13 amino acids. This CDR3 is CSASQGFQETQYF. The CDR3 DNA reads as TGCAGTGCTAGCCAGGGTTTTCAAGAGACCCAGTACTTC.

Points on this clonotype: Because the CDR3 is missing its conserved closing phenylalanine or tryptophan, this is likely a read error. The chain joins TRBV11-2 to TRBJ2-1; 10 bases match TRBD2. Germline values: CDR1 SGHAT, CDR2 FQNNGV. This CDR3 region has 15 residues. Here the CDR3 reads CASSRSAGGPGEQFY. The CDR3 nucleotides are TGTGCAAGCAGTCGCTCAGCGGGAGGGCCGGGTGAGCAGTTCTAC.